This T cell receptor (beta chain) was sequenced in a study of resident and recirculating memory T cells in vitiligo. Whole-study context: The samples were homogenized without cell sorting before genomic DNA extraction. Findings and limits, study-wide: Vitiligo lesions lacked a unique dominant clone, and clonality varied.

Clones were read by immunoSEQ multiplex PCR, and TCRdb kept only the in-frame ones, dropping some. The sample consists of roughly 76,000 clones, about 89% of them appearing once. The CDR3 loop spans 13 amino acids. CDR1 and CDR2 (germline): LNHDA, SQIVND (reference sequence). V lost 2 bases, J lost 5 bases, and 9 bases lay in between. With regard to this clone: The antigen is undetermined.

This clonotype was obtained from a male donor with vitiligo. The genes are TRBV19 and TRBJ1-1; D is uncertain. Sequencing used blood. The CDR3 protein is CASSIKRETEAFF. CDR3 bases: TGTGCCAGTAGTATAAAGAGGGAGACTGAAGCTTTCTTT.